This T cell receptor beta chain was captured by sequencing in a study of blood T cell repertoires in COVID-19 (dated by TCRdb to 2018 to 2020). Looking at the study overall: The collaborator samples originated in the United States, Italy and Spain and spanned the acute and convalescent phases of COVID-19. Deeply sampled blood TCRbeta repertoires from subjects exposed to, actively infected with, or recovered from COVID-19 were included in the dataset. The material from the prospective study consisted of cDNA or gDNA derived from T cells, B-cell-depleted T cells, or PBMCs. Sample metadata almost always included a de-identified subject ID, COVID-19 status, age in years and sex. Samples were obtained from the ongoing ImmuneRACE study (first 160 participants) and from over 1,000 subjects provided by 6 global collaborators. HLA class I and class II types, where available, came from metadata supplied by the sample provider rather than from assay-based typing. The repertoires were released in a freely available public database intended as a resource for research on the immune response to SARS-CoV-2.

In regard to this clone: The antigen it recognizes is unknown. Per-base quality was not reported, and no clone a single base away is much larger than it.

Participants in the prospective study were enrolled through a virtual design, were aged about 18 to 89 years, and lived in 24 United States geographic areas. Cohort assignment in the prospective study relied on participant-reported clinical history from a screening survey and a study questionnaire. Recovered participants in ImmuneRACE Cohort 3 were defined as having two consecutive negative NP/OP PCR tests, clearance from a healthcare professional, or resolution of symptoms. In the prospective study, mobile phlebotomists collected whole blood, serum and a nasopharyngeal or oropharyngeal swab from each participant. Over a roughly two-month period, participants in the prospective study had the option of providing additional blood draws and questionnaires. Prospective study blood samples were shipped either frozen or at room temperature before DNA extraction. Study-wide findings and limitations: The amount of clinical and demographic metadata varied by source and participant and was provided uncurated.

TCRbeta CDR3 regions were amplified from genomic DNA by means of the immunoSEQ Assay, a bias-controlled multiplex PCR. In the source study's methods: The number of nucleated cells in each sample was estimated by amplification of reference gene primers within the assay. To quantify the absolute abundance of each unique TCRbeta CDR3 rearrangement, sequence reads were collapsed and filtered. Productive Simpson clonality was computed per sample as the square root of Simpson's diversity index over productive rearrangements. This is the immuneACCESS table as TCRdb keeps it, with only in-frame sequences that have V and J called. A part of the clones is gone; compared with another copy, unresolved V genes explain less than half, and the rest is unexplained. That table furnishes V, J and clone size, whereas the DNA furnished D and trimming. For this sample the table gives about 390,000 clones, of which around 87% were detected only once. The ten largest clonotypes hold approximately 9.3% of the sample.

Its CDR3 holds 15 amino acids, cysteine through phenylalanine. Of the read, only the CDR3 DNA is kept; its 45 bases are in frame from base 1. Unmatched junction bases come to 6, with V trimmed by 4 bases and J by 2 bases. CDR1 is given as SGHRS and CDR2 as YFSETQ, both from the germline V gene. What was sequenced was PBMCs or T cells enriched from blood (not recorded which). The chain was built from TRBV5-1 and TRBJ2-5; 9 central nucleotides agree with TRBD1. The clonotype comes from a woman between 45 and 65 years old who had recovered from COVID-19. CDR3 sequence: CASSDGQGLQETQYF. The nucleotide sequence reads TGCGCCAGCAGCGACGGACAGGGGCTTCAAGAGACCCAGTACTTC.